This passage covers 9 T cell receptor beta chains from one sample sequenced in a study of blood T cells in healthy people across ages. PCR was performed a second time for about 7 to 12 cycles using a sample-barcoded 5' primer and a J-beta primer mix. MiXCR, applied by TCRdb to the 5' RACE reads, yields one record per CDR3 protein. In the table there are 800,000 or so distinct CDR3 sequences, 20% to 25% of which are singletons. A further study also used this sample, focusing on T cells of mothers and their children.

Sequencing was performed on blood. These receptors all come from a boy aged 10-17 years in good health.

This clonotype came up a few times. The rearrangement joins TRBV4-3 to TRBJ2-3, with 7 bases fitting TRBD1. The V gene end was trimmed by 6 bases and the J gene end by 2 bases; junction bases not matched to a gene: 8. The length of the CDR3 is 15 residues. CDR1 and CDR2 from the germline V gene are LGHNA and YSLEER. The CDR3 DNA is TGCGCCAGCAGACCCGACAGGGCTCTCACAGATACGCAGTATTTT. Translating it yields CASRPDRALTDTQYF.

This clonotype was found a few times. The chain links TRBV4-3 to TRBJ2-7, with 8 bases that match TRBD2. The CDR3 has 16 amino acids. The V gene's germline CDR1 is LGHNA and CDR2 YSLEER. The trim removed 0 bases at V and 1 base at J, leaving 5 bases unmatched. In DNA form, the CDR3 reads TGCGCCAGCAGCCAAGATCCTACGGGGGGGTCCTACGAGCAGTACTTC. This sequence encodes CASSQDPTGGSYEQYF.

This chain joins TRBV19 and TRBJ2-2; possibly TRBD2 for D (6 bases). V shed 4 bases and J shed 3 bases, with 18 bases lying between them. Germline V gives CDR1 LNHDA, CDR2 SQIVND (reference sequence). The CDR3 loop spans 17 amino acids. CDR3 loop: CASSTGWGETYTGELFF. The CDR3 DNA reads as TGTGCCAGTAGTACGGGTTGGGGGGAAACCTACACCGGGGAGCTGTTTTTT.

This chain connects TRBV28 to TRBJ2-5; 8 bases match TRBD2. The CDR3 is 12 amino acids. The trim removed 6 bases at V and 4 bases at J, leaving 1 base unmatched. In germline, CDR1 is MDHEN, CDR2 SYDVKM. The CDR3 here is CASRGLGETQYF. The CDR3 nucleotides read TGTGCCAGCAGGGGACTAGGAGAGACCCAGTACTTC.

This clonotype was recorded a few times. The chain employs TRBV6-5 and TRBJ1-1; D may be TRBD1 (6 bases). With 3 bases removed from V and 6 bases from J, the gap between germline ends came to 14 bases. The CDR3 length is 14 residues. Germline CDR1 is MNHEY and CDR2 is SVGAGI. CDR3: CASSYSEGVSEAFF. The CDR3 DNA reads TGTGCCAGCAGTTATTCCGAGGGGGTTTCTGAAGCTTTCTTT.

The chain joins TRBV12-3 or TRBV12-4 to TRBJ1-2; D unclear. The CDR3 totals 13 residues. Trimming stripped 6 bases from V and 0 bases from J, with 8 bases between. As DNA, the CDR3 is TGTGCCAGCAGCCCAGCCACTAACTATGGCTACACCTTC. Translated, it gives CASSPATNYGYTF.

This clonotype showed up just a few times. The chain joins TRBV6-5 to TRBJ2-7; TRBD1 matches at 7 bases. The V segment lost 5 bases and the J segment 6 bases; nucleotides outside the gene matches: 13. CDR1 MNHEY and CDR2 SVGAGI come from the germline V gene. The CDR3 loop spans 15 amino acids. The CDR3 sequence is CASSTTGERGGEQYF. As DNA, the CDR3 is TGTGCCAGCAGTACCACAGGGGAAAGGGGTGGCGAGCAGTACTTC.

The chain recombines TRBV11-2 with TRBJ1-2; a weak D match, TRBD1 (6 bases). V gave up 6 bases and J gave up 2 bases, with 13 bases separating them. Germline-derived CDR1 and CDR2 are SGHAT and FQNNGV. The CDR3 is 14 residues long. CDR3 residues: CASRSDRSNYGYTF. CDR3 sequence (DNA): TGTGCCAGCAGATCTGACAGGTCCAACTATGGCTACACCTTC.

This clonotype was found a few times. This chain links TRBV20-1 with TRBJ1-5; 8 bases agree with TRBD1. The CDR3 runs to 15 residues. The V gene end was trimmed by 3 bases and the J gene end by 5 bases; junction bases not matched to a gene: 9. Germline V lookup: CDR1 DFQATT, CDR2 SNEGSKA (reference sequence). In nucleotides, the CDR3 is TGCAGTGCTAGCCTGGGACAGGCCGTTTATCAGCCCCAGCATTTT. This translates into CSASLGQAVYQPQHF.